Presented here are 7 T cell receptor beta chains from one specimen sequenced in a study of Ad26.COV2.S vaccination and SARS-CoV-2 variants. Treatment of the sample: roughly 18 received Ad26.COV2.S at low or high dose, single or two shots; roughly five received placebo; per-sample allocation not given. Sampling was done on day 63 after the first vaccine or placebo injection. Libraries were prepared by immunoSEQ multiplex PCR; TCRdb keeps only in-frame clonotypes and omits some of them. The sample lists about half a million clones; 80% to 90% were seen once. The material sequenced was peripheral blood, taken in a trial of Ad26.COV2.S vaccine versus placebo. The receptors derive from a person aged 18-60 years who received the Ad26.COV2.S COVID-19 vaccine or a placebo.

V usage is TRBV6-1 and J usage is TRBJ2-1; D unclear. CDR1 and CDR2 from the germline V gene are MNHNS and SASEGT. This CDR3 contains 13 residues. Trimming left V 2 bases short and J 5 bases short, with 7 bases between. CDR3 region: CASSEYSHNEQFF. CDR3 coding DNA: TGTGCCAGCAGTGAATACAGCCACAATGAGCAGTTCTTC.

The rearrangement joins TRBV28 to TRBJ2-1; TRBD2 matches at 12 bases. The CDR3 has 14 amino acids. The J segment lost 4 bases and the V segment lost 7 bases, leaving 2 bases of the junction unmatched. Germline CDR1 and CDR2: MDHEN and SYDVKM. The CDR3 region has the DNA TGTGCCAGCAAGACTAGCGGGAGTTACAATGAGCAGTTCTTC. Amino acid sequence: CASKTSGSYNEQFF. Looking up the rest from reference TRBV28 and TRBJ2-1 gives the full variable domain: DVKVTQSSRYLVKRTGEKVFLECVQDMDHENMFWYRQDPGLGLRLIYFSYDVKMKEKGDIPEGYSVSREKKERFSLILESASTNQTSMYLCASKTSGSYNEQFFGPGTRLTVL.

The chain employs TRBV19 and TRBJ2-7; tentative D call: TRBD1 (6 bases). V lost 4 bases to trimming and J lost 2 bases, with 15 bases between them. From germline, CDR1 is LNHDA and CDR2 SQIVND (reference sequence). The CDR3 runs 15 residues. The CDR3: CASSTHPGQAYEQYF. The CDR3 DNA follows: TGTGCCAGTAGTACCCACCCGGGACAAGCCTACGAGCAGTACTTC.

For the CDR3, the DNA is TGTGCCAGCAGCTTGGGGCCTCCGGGAGGGCGCAGAGAGACCCAGTACTTC. It translates to CASSLGPPGGRRETQYF. The rearrangement links TRBV5-5 to TRBJ2-5; TRBD2 agrees at 8 bases. The CDR3 sequence is 17 residues long. After removal of 0 bases from V and 4 bases from J, the junction contained 11 bases not matched to a gene. Germline CDR1 and CDR2: SGHKS and YYEKEE (reference sequence).

This chain uses TRBV30 with TRBJ2-7; D might be TRBD1 (5 bases). Trimming removed 3 bases from V and 3 bases from J, with 12 bases in between. There are 13 residues in the CDR3. Germline V gene sequence: CDR1 GTSNPN, CDR2 SVGIG (reference sequence). The CDR3 coding sequence is TGTGCCTGGAGGTCGGGTCAGGGCTACGAGCAGTACTTC. Amino acid sequence: CAWRSGQGYEQYF.

This rearrangement joins TRBV6-5 to TRBJ1-3; no clear D gene. Germline V gene data show CDR1 as MNHEY and CDR2 as SVGAGI. The CDR3 runs 15 residues. Trimming shortened V by 0 bases and J by 2 bases, and 8 bases separated the two germline ends. CDR3 DNA: TGTGCCAGCAGTTACTCGACCGCTACTGGAAACACCATATATTTT. This encodes CASSYSTATGNTIYF.

The genes are TRBV5-4 and TRBJ2-5, with 10 bases identical to TRBD2. Germline trimming cut 0 bases from V and 6 bases from J; bases unmatched to any gene: 5. Germline CDR1 SGHNT, CDR2 YYREEE (reference sequence). This CDR3 contains 15 residues. The CDR3 here is CASSLEVAGGQTQYF. In DNA form, the CDR3 reads TGTGCCAGCAGCTTGGAGGTAGCGGGGGGCCAGACCCAGTACTTC.